This T cell receptor (beta chain) was identified during a study of blood T cells in healthy people across ages. Findings and limits, study-wide: Strong correlation was found linking TCR beta diversity to naive T cell percentage.

Alongside a J-beta primer mix, a sample-barcoded 5' primer served in a second PCR lasting roughly 7 to 11 cycles. TCRdb fed the 5' RACE reads into MiXCR, producing one record per CDR3 protein. The profile shows 450,000 to 700,000 distinct CDR3 sequences, approximately 30% of them singletons. V lost 6 bases to trimming and J lost 0 bases; unmatched junction nucleotides: 4. This CDR3 spans 15 amino acids. There are a few counts of this clonotype. No antigen is known for it. The specimen was blood. The receptor was derived from a woman in her 70s in good health. The chain employs TRBV12-3 or TRBV12-4 and TRBJ1-1; 10 bases align to TRBD1. The CDR3 DNA sequence: TGTGCCAGCAGATCGGACAGGGGGTTGAACACTGAAGCTTTCTTT. The encoded protein is CASRSDRGLNTEAFF.